These T cell receptor beta chains were read from a single sample in a study of blood T cell repertoires in COVID-19. Here immunoSEQ multiplex PCR was the method, and the copy in TCRdb shows in-frame clones only, minus some. The data show 45,000 to 60,000 clones, roughly four fifths seen once. What was sequenced was peripheral blood. The receptors were sampled from a woman older than 75 with acute or convalescent COVID-19. CDR3s include the opening cysteine and the closing phenylalanine or tryptophan. Fields, in order: D gene, J gene, clone size, V gene, CDR3 protein, CDR3 DNA. D genes are given only for firm matches. Where a row states a size, it is once, few, many or the class of an expanded clone; other rows omit it.

TRBD1 TRBJ2-7 . TRBV12-5 CASGLSRGTNEQYF TGTGCTAGTGGTTTGTCCAGGGGGACGAACGAGCAGTACTTC
. TRBJ2-5 . TRBV12-3/TRBV12-4 CASSFGETQYF TGTGCCAGCAGTTTCGGGGAGACCCAGTACTTC
. TRBJ1-3 . TRBV29-1 CSVGGGAENTIYF TGCAGCGTTGGGGGGGGCGCCGAAAACACCATATATTTT
TRBD2 TRBJ2-2 once TRBV6-8 CASSYPLAGGTTGELFF TGTGCCAGCAGTTACCCTCTAGCGGGGGGGACCACCGGGGAGCTGTTTTTT
. TRBJ1-6 many TRBV27 CASTIYGGSPLHF TGTGCCAGCACCATTTACGGGGGTTCACCCCTCCACTTT
TRBD1 TRBJ1-5 . TRBV2 CASSDRGYQPQHF TGTGCCAGCTCGGACAGGGGTTATCAGCCCCAGCATTTT
. TRBJ1-6 few TRBV5-5 CASSLFQGNSPLHF TGTGCCAGCAGCTTGTTCCAGGGGAATTCACCCCTCCACTTT
TRBD2 TRBJ2-7 . TRBV6-6 CASRGLVRPYEQYF TGTGCCAGCAGGGGACTAGTCCGACCCTACGAGCAGTACTTC
TRBD2 TRBJ2-3 . TRBV14 CASSQDSGGFGTDTQYF TGTGCCAGCAGCCAAGATTCGGGGGGATTCGGGACAGATACGCAGTATTTT
. TRBJ2-3 . TRBV2 CASSRDFTDTQYF TGTGCCAGCAGCCGGGACTTTACAGATACGCAGTATTTT
TRBD1 TRBJ2-1 . TRBV19 CASTGQGGHEQFF TGTGCCAGTACAGGACAGGGGGGGCATGAGCAGTTCTTC
TRBD2 TRBJ2-3 . TRBV4-1 CASSFFAGTSVISDTQYF TGCGCCAGCAGCTTTTTCGCCGGGACTAGCGTTATATCAGATACGCAGTATTTT
. TRBJ1-1 once TRBV7-2 CASSLYYMNTEAFF TGTGCCAGCAGCCTGTACTACATGAACACTGAAGCTTTCTTT
. TRBJ2-3 . TRBV7-8 CASSLATTTGEADTQYF TGTGCCAGCAGCTTAGCGACTACTACAGGGGAGGCAGATACGCAGTATTTT
. TRBJ2-3 . TRBV13 CASSVSGARRTDTQYF TGTGCCAGCAGCGTTTCAGGGGCGCGCCGCACAGATACGCAGTATTTT
. TRBJ1-1 many TRBV28 CASSFGRGAGEAFF TGTGCCAGCAGTTTTGGCAGGGGCGCGGGTGAAGCTTTCTTT
. TRBJ1-2 . TRBV6-4 CASSAPHRAHGLSGYTF TGTGCCAGCAGCGCCCCCCACAGGGCACACGGGCTCAGTGGCTACACCTTC
. TRBJ1-5 . TRBV28 CASTLYQPQHF TGTGCCAGCACCCTTTATCAGCCCCAGCATTTT
. TRBJ1-5 many TRBV3-1/TRBV3-2 CASSQGAGPQHF TGTGCCAGCAGCCAGGGGGCCGGGCCCCAGCATTTT
. TRBJ1-2 . TRBV6-5 CASQVHSTNYGYTF TGTGCCAGCCAGGTACACAGTACCAACTATGGCTACACCTTC
. TRBJ1-2 . TRBV5-1 CASSLEGEGYGYTF TGCGCCAGCAGCTTGGAGGGGGAGGGCTATGGCTACACCTTC
TRBD2 TRBJ2-3 . TRBV27 CASSLYELAGSTDTQYF TGTGCCAGCAGTTTGTACGAACTAGCGGGGAGCACAGATACGCAGTATTTT
. TRBJ1-1 . TRBV5-5 CASSRSLMNTEAFF TGTGCCAGCAGCCGGAGCCTGATGAACACTGAAGCTTTCTTT
TRBD1 TRBJ1-4 . TRBV28 CASDRGNEKLFF TGTGCCAGCGACAGGGGTAATGAAAAACTGTTTTTT
TRBD1 TRBJ1-5 . TRBV7-8 CASSLAGTGNQPQHF TGTGCCAGCAGCTTGGCCGGGACAGGGAATCAGCCCCAGCATTTT
TRBD1 TRBJ1-1 once TRBV6-6 CASGGQGGTEAFF TGTGCCAGCGGAGGACAGGGGGGCACTGAAGCTTTCTTT
TRBD2 TRBJ2-5 . TRBV12-3/TRBV12-4 CASGGGGWETQYF TGTGCCAGCGGAGGCGGGGGGTGGGAGACCCAGTACTTC
. TRBJ2-2 . TRBV7-7 CASSPGLTGELFF TGTGCCAGCAGCCCCGGACTCACCGGGGAGCTGTTTTTT
TRBD2 TRBJ2-7 . TRBV6-2/TRBV6-3 CASNPSGGSSYEQYF TGTGCCAGCAACCCCAGCGGGGGGAGCTCCTACGAGCAGTACTTC
TRBD2 TRBJ2-3 . TRBV7-3 CASSRAGGSTDTQYF TGTGCCAGCAGCCGAGCGGGAGGGAGCACAGATACGCAGTATTTT
TRBD2 TRBJ2-2 . TRBV7-6 CASSLELAGVVRRTGELFF TGTGCCAGCAGCTTAGAGCTAGCGGGAGTTGTCCGGAGAACCGGGGAGCTGTTTTTT
. TRBJ1-2 once TRBV28 CATTTGGYGYTF TGTGCCACCACGACAGGCGGCTATGGCTACACCTTC
. TRBJ2-1 . TRBV11-3 CASSSRFGPNEQFF TGTGCCAGCAGCTCCCGTTTTGGCCCCAATGAGCAGTTCTTC
. TRBJ1-5 . TRBV29-1 CSVGQRNQPQHF TGCAGCGTTGGCCAGCGAAATCAGCCCCAGCATTTT
. TRBJ1-3 once TRBV2 CASSEGGGLISGNTIYF TGTGCCAGCAGTGAAGGGGGCGGCCTCATCTCTGGAAACACCATATATTTT
TRBD2 TRBJ2-1 . TRBV2 CASGGLGALNEQFF TGTGCCAGCGGCGGACTAGGGGCCTTAAATGAGCAGTTCTTC
. TRBJ2-1 once TRBV7-6 CASSSLENEQFF TGTGCCAGCAGCTCCCTAGAGAATGAGCAGTTCTTC
. TRBJ1-1 . TRBV7-8 CASSLGQAHTEAFF TGTGCCAGCAGCTTAGGACAAGCTCACACTGAAGCTTTCTTT
TRBD2 TRBJ2-3 . TRBV20-1 CSASPVAGYTDTQYF TGCAGTGCTAGTCCCGTAGCGGGATACACAGATACGCAGTATTTT
. TRBJ2-1 . TRBV20-1 CSATGDNEQFF TGCAGTGCTACTGGAGACAATGAGCAGTTCTTC
TRBD1 TRBJ1-6 . TRBV27 CASKGDSFSSPLHF TGTGCCAGCAAAGGGGACAGCTTTAGTTCACCCCTCCACTTT
. TRBJ1-1 . TRBV18 CASSPLGSTEAFF TGTGCCAGCTCACCACTAGGGAGCACTGAAGCTTTCTTT
TRBD2 TRBJ2-1 . TRBV19 CASTGKREVGNEQFF TGTGCCAGTACAGGAAAGCGGGAGGTGGGGAATGAGCAGTTCTTC
. TRBJ1-1 . TRBV5-6 CASRDLGRNTEAFF TGTGCCAGCAGAGACCTGGGCAGGAACACTGAAGCTTTCTTT
. TRBJ1-2 . TRBV7-2 CASSLAQASYYGYTF TGTGCCAGCAGCTTAGCACAGGCCTCCTACTATGGCTACACCTTC
TRBD1 TRBJ2-7 . TRBV5-1 CASSFGDRVHEQYF TGCGCCAGCAGCTTTGGGGACAGGGTGCACGAGCAGTACTTC
. TRBJ1-2 . TRBV5-6 CASSRYGTQNYGYTF TGTGCCAGCAGCAGGTACGGGACACAAAACTATGGCTACACCTTC
. TRBJ2-4 . TRBV12-1 CASSLWTSVGKNIQYF TGTGCCAGCAGCCTGTGGACTAGCGTAGGCAAAAACATTCAGTACTTC
. TRBJ1-1 . TRBV6-5 CASSYSRAVLNTEAFF TGTGCCAGCAGTTACTCCAGGGCGGTTTTGAACACTGAAGCTTTCTTT
. TRBJ2-7 . TRBV7-3 CASLNRLYEQYF TGTGCCAGCCTTAACAGGCTCTACGAGCAGTACTTC
. TRBJ2-1 . TRBV3-1/TRBV3-2 CASSHEPRQSSYEQFF TGTGCCAGCAGCCATGAGCCACGACAGTCCAGTTATGAGCAGTTCTTC
TRBD1 TRBJ2-2 once TRBV6-5 CAGRPGTGNTGELFF TGTGCCGGCAGACCAGGGACAGGGAACACCGGGGAGCTGTTTTTT
TRBD1 TRBJ1-3 . TRBV24-1 CATSGTGTGPGNTIYF TGTGCCACCAGTGGGACCGGGACAGGTCCTGGAAACACCATATATTTT
TRBD2 TRBJ2-7 . TRBV18 CASSPGLAGSYEQYF TGTGCCAGCTCCCCTGGACTAGCGGGCTCCTACGAGCAGTACTTC
TRBD2 TRBJ2-1 few TRBV11-2 CASSLVSGFSYNEQFF TGTGCCAGCAGCTTGGTTAGCGGGTTCTCCTACAATGAGCAGTTCTTC
. TRBJ2-7 . TRBV27 CASSYLTDLNEQYF TGTGCCAGCAGTTACCTGACAGACTTGAACGAGCAGTACTTC
. TRBJ2-5 . TRBV9 CASSVASQETQYF TGTGCCAGCAGCGTAGCGTCCCAAGAGACCCAGTACTTC